The 27 T cell receptor beta chains given below trace back to one sample, sequenced in a study of shared clonotypes between healthy human individuals. Assay: immunoSEQ multiplex PCR; the TCRdb copy retains only in-frame clones and omits some. This table has about 530,000 clones, 75% to 80% appearing once. The sequencing sample was made of PBMCs. These receptor sequences come from a woman in her thirties or forties in good health. Some clones in this sample may be carry-over from other donors' samples.

The CDR3 DNA is TGTGCCAGTAGTCTTCGACAGGGTTCTGTAGATACGCAGTATTTT. It is translated as CASSLRQGSVDTQYF. This rearrangement joins TRBV19 to TRBJ2-3, with TRBD1 identical over 7 bases. Trimming at V came to 5 bases and at J to 5 bases, leaving 10 bases not matched to a gene. This CDR3 has 15 amino acids. Germline-derived CDR1 and CDR2 are LNHDA and SQIVND (reference sequence).

Comments on this clone: One base away lies a much larger clone, so this may be a sequencing read error. The V and J genes are TRBV2 and TRBJ2-2, with D possibly being TRBD1 or TRBD2 (5 bases each). Germline V gives CDR1 SNHLY, CDR2 FYNNEI. The CDR3 is made up of 13 amino acids. Trimming left V 3 bases short and J 5 bases short, with 7 bases between. DNA of the CDR3: TGTGCCAGCAGTGACAGGGAGACCGGGGAGCTGTTTTTT. Residues: CASSDRETGELFF.

This clone was recorded only once. V usage is TRBV18 and J usage is TRBJ1-1; no firm D call. With 2 bases removed from V and 3 bases from J, the gap between germline ends came to 7 bases. Per germline, CDR1 KGHSH and CDR2 LQKENI. There are 13 residues in the CDR3. The CDR3 DNA reads as TGTGCCAGCTCACCAATATCATACACTGAAGCTTTCTTT. Translation gives CASSPISYTEAFF.

A remark on this clone: Other DNA sequences in the sample encode the same CDR3. The chain recombines TRBV18 with TRBJ2-5; D call uncertain. The CDR3 spans 12 residues. V lost 2 bases and J 5 bases, leaving 6 bases between the germline ends. In germline, CDR1 is KGHSH, CDR2 LQKENI. CDR3 loop: CASSPGRETQYF. The CDR3, as DNA: TGTGCCAGCTCACCAGGGCGGGAGACCCAGTACTTC.

The V gene is TRBV7-3, the J gene TRBJ2-2, with 8 nucleotides matching TRBD1. The germline V gene encodes CDR1 SGHTA and CDR2 FQGTGA. The J segment lost 9 bases and the V segment lost 4 bases, leaving 4 bases of the junction unmatched. The CDR3 is 13 amino acids. The CDR3 DNA is TGTGCCAGCAGCTACGGACAGGGCCGGGAGCTGTTTTTT. Its translation is CASSYGQGRELFF. The entire variable domain, with the rest obtained from reference TRBV7-3 and TRBJ2-2, is as follows: GAGVSQTPSNKVTEKGKYVELRCDPISGHTALYWYRQSLGQGPEFLIYFQGTGAADDSGLPNDRFFAVRPEGSVSTLKIQRTERGDSAVYLCASSYGQGRELFFGEGSRLTVL.

This chain links TRBV7-2 with TRBJ2-1; 9 bases are a match to TRBD2. Trimming removed 4 bases from V and 7 bases from J; junction bases left unmatched: 5. This CDR3 contains 14 residues. Germline V lookup: CDR1 SGHTA, CDR2 FQGNSA. CDR3 protein: CASSWAGGMNEQFF. CDR3 nucleotide sequence: TGTGCCAGCAGCTGGGCGGGAGGGATGAATGAGCAGTTCTTC.

This clone has more than one count but fewer than ten. The chain carries TRBV30 and TRBJ2-2; TRBD1 matches 7 bases. V shed 0 bases and J 4 bases; nucleotides not matched to a gene: 5. The CDR3 extends over 15 amino acids. CDR1 and CDR2 from the germline V gene are GTSNPN and SVGIG (reference sequence). CDR3 loop: CAWSVVAGGTGELFF. The CDR3 region has the DNA TGTGCCTGGAGTGTAGTGGCAGGGGGCACCGGGGAGCTGTTTTTT.

This clone was seen only once. A single base separates this from a much larger clone, so it may be a read error. The identical CDR3 is also encoded by other nucleotide sequences in the sample. The V gene is TRBV30, the J gene TRBJ2-3, with 9 bases that match TRBD1. V shed 0 bases and J 2 bases; nucleotides not matched to a gene: 3. The length of the CDR3 is 15 residues. The germline V gene has CDR1 GTSNPN and CDR2 SVGIG (reference sequence). The CDR3: CAWSVGDRDTDTQYF. For the CDR3, the DNA is TGTGCCTGGAGTGTGGGGGACAGGGACACAGATACGCAGTATTTT.

This chain connects TRBV15 to TRBJ2-7, with 7 bases lining up with TRBD1. The V and J ends lost 2 bases and 3 bases, in that order; junction bases with no gene match: 7. The CDR3 runs to 15 residues. Germline CDR1 reads LNHNV; CDR2 reads YYDKDF (reference sequence). The CDR3 protein is CATSRPGQVGYEQYF. The CDR3 bases are TGTGCCACCAGCAGACCCGGACAGGTTGGCTACGAGCAGTACTTC.

The CDR3, as DNA: TGTGCCAGCAGTGGGGACATCTCCTACGAGCAGTACTTC. Protein sequence: CASSGDISYEQYF. The genes are TRBV2 and TRBJ2-7; the D gene is possibly TRBD1 (6 bases). The germline V and J ends were trimmed by 4 bases and 0 bases, with 7 bases remaining between them. Germline values: CDR1 SNHLY, CDR2 FYNNEI. The CDR3 has 13 residues.

The chain combines TRBV6-6 with TRBJ2-7; TRBD1 matches 7 bases. The germline V gene encodes CDR1 MNHNY and CDR2 SVGAGI (reference sequence). This CDR3 contains 14 residues. V shed 6 bases, J shed 5 bases, and the junction held 10 bases outside the gene matches. This CDR3 is CASSPGDRRDEQYF. Here the CDR3 DNA reads TGTGCCAGCAGCCCCGGGGACAGAAGGGACGAGCAGTACTTC.

This clone was found a few times. This rearrangement joins TRBV7-2 to TRBJ1-1; D is unresolved. The germline V gene encodes CDR1 SGHTA and CDR2 FQGNSA. CDR3 length: 13 amino acids. The V end lost 5 bases, the J end lost 5 bases, and 12 bases lay between the germline ends. The CDR3 protein is CASSPRVRTEAFF. CDR3 DNA sequence: TGTGCCAGCAGCCCTCGGGTGAGGACTGAAGCTTTCTTT.

The chain recombines TRBV7-2 with TRBJ1-2; TRBD1 is a possible D gene (5 bases). The CDR3 is 14 residues long. The germline CDR1 and CDR2 sequences are SGHTA and FQGNSA. The V end was cut by 2 bases, the J end by 4 bases, with 11 bases between. CDR3 protein: CASSLTGDPYGYTF. DNA for the CDR3: TGTGCCAGCAGCTTAACTGGGGACCCCTATGGCTACACCTTC.

The genes are TRBV19 and TRBJ2-1; the D is unclear. This CDR3 is built from 15 residues. The V end lost 6 bases, the J end lost 7 bases, and 19 bases lay between the germline ends. Germline CDR1 LNHDA, CDR2 SQIVND (reference sequence). CDR3 sequence (DNA): TGTGCCAGTAGCCCCGGGCCTTATTCGAGGAATGAGCAGTTCTTC. Translation: CASSPGPYSRNEQFF.

This clone was observed once. The chain carries TRBV2 and TRBJ2-5, with a weak D call TRBD2 (6 bases). V was pared by 6 bases and J by 4 bases, with 6 bases between. Germline CDR1 is SNHLY and CDR2 is FYNNEI. This CDR3 has 11 residues. CDR3 sequence reads: CASREGETQYF. CDR3 DNA sequence: TGTGCCAGCAGGGAGGGAGAGACCCAGTACTTC.

Comment on this clone: A far bigger clonotype differs at one base, so this is likely a read error. This sample includes further DNA sequences coding for the same CDR3. The chain couples TRBV7-9 to TRBJ2-1, with 9 positions matching TRBD1. Unmatched junction bases numbered 5, after V lost 5 bases and J lost 3 bases. The V gene's germline CDR1 is SEHNR and CDR2 FQNEAQ (reference sequence). CDR3 length equals 15 residues. CDR3 bases: TGTGCCAGCAGCCCCCGGGACAGGGTCTACAATGAGCAGTTCTTC. It encodes CASSPRDRVYNEQFF.

The chain links TRBV7-2 to TRBJ2-1; D gene ambiguous. Germline loops: CDR1 SGHTA, CDR2 FQGNSA. V was cut by 3 bases and J by 9 bases, with 9 bases left in between. This CDR3 has 12 residues. The CDR3 loop reads CASSLPSREQFF. DNA of the CDR3: TGTGCCAGCAGCTTGCCTTCTCGTGAGCAGTTCTTC. Full variable domain (remainder filled in from reference TRBV7-2 and TRBJ2-1): GAGVSQSPSNKVTEKGKDVELRCDPISGHTALYWYRQSLGQGLEFLIYFQGNSAPDKSGLPSDRFSAERTGGSVSTLTIQRTQQEDSAVYLCASSLPSREQFFGPGTRLTVL.

This clone turned up a few times. The chain joins TRBV15 to TRBJ1-2; D unresolved. The CDR3 is made up of 15 amino acids. Germline V gives CDR1 LNHNV, CDR2 YYDKDF (reference sequence). The V and J ends lost 0 bases and 4 bases respectively, with 12 bases between them. CDR3 in amino acids: CATSRDLGYIYGYTF. The DNA for the CDR3 is TGTGCCACCAGCAGAGATTTAGGATATATCTATGGCTACACCTTC.

The genes are TRBV4-2 and TRBJ1-2; perhaps TRBD1 as D (5 bases). This CDR3 has 14 amino acids. CDR1 LGHNA and CDR2 YNFKEQ come from the germline V gene. Trimming removed 5 bases from V and 8 bases from J, with 18 bases in between. The CDR3 spells CASSLQVGGYGYTF. The CDR3 coding sequence is TGTGCCAGCAGCTTGCAGGTTGGGGGATACGGCTACACCTTC.

The rearrangement links TRBV5-4 to TRBJ2-3, with 10 bases identical to TRBD2. The germline gives CDR1 SGHNT, CDR2 YYREEE (reference sequence). The CDR3 loop spans 14 amino acids. The trim removed 2 bases at V and 3 bases at J, leaving 0 bases unmatched. The DNA for the CDR3 is TGTGCCAGCAGCTTACTAGCGGGAACAGATACGCAGTATTTT. Amino acids: CASSLLAGTDTQYF.

Of note for this clone: Different DNA sequences within this sample yield the same CDR3. The rearrangement joins TRBV7-9 to TRBJ2-2; TRBD2 is a possible D gene (6 bases). The length of the CDR3 is 13 residues. Germline CDR1 and CDR2: SEHNR and FQNEAQ (reference sequence). Trimming removed 3 bases from V and 5 bases from J, with 7 bases in between. The CDR3 sequence: CASSFGGTGELFF. The CDR3 nucleotides are TGTGCCAGCAGCTTTGGGGGGACCGGGGAGCTGTTTTTT.

This clone was observed a single time. At one end the junction does not follow the germline gene, possibly because of a read error. The chain couples TRBV6-4 to TRBJ1-2, with D perhaps TRBD1 (5 bases). CDR3 length equals 16 residues. From germline, CDR1 is MRHNA and CDR2 SNTAGT. The CDR3 DNA sequence: TGTGCCAGCAGTTACTCTCCCGGAGACAGTAACTATGGCTACACCTTC. It is translated as CASSYSPGDSNYGYTF.

The J gene is TRBJ2-1, the V gene TRBV6-6; TRBD2 matches 8 bases. This CDR3 has 16 amino acids. The germline CDR1 and CDR2 sequences are MNHNY and SVGAGI (reference sequence). Trimming took 9 bases from V and 0 from J; bases not matched to a gene: 10. CDR3: CASYWSSGTSYNEQFF. The DNA for the CDR3 is TGTGCCAGTTACTGGAGTAGCGGGACCTCCTACAATGAGCAGTTCTTC.

The CDR3: CAWSARPGTENYGYTF. The CDR3 DNA reads TGTGCCTGGAGTGCCCGTCCCGGGACAGAAAACTATGGCTACACCTTC. The chain employs TRBV30 and TRBJ1-2; 7 bases line up with TRBD1. The V gene end was trimmed by 1 base and the J gene end by 2 bases; junction bases not matched to a gene: 10. Germline V lookup: CDR1 GTSNPN, CDR2 SVGIG (reference sequence). This CDR3 contains 16 residues. The variable domain in full, completed from reference TRBV30 and TRBJ1-2, reads SQTIHQWPATLVQPVGSPLSLECTVEGTSNPNLYWYRQAAGRGLQLLFYSVGIGQISSEVPQNLSASRPQDRQFILSSKKLLLSDSGFYLCAWSARPGTENYGYTFGSGTRLTVV.

This chain uses TRBV5-1 with TRBJ2-1; D is undetermined. The V gene's germline CDR1 is SGHRS and CDR2 YFSETQ. With 4 bases removed from V and 7 bases from J, the gap between germline ends came to 9 bases. The CDR3 totals 12 residues. Written as DNA, the CDR3 is TGCGCCAGCAGCCAGGACGTTAATGAGCAGTTCTTC. Translation gives CASSQDVNEQFF. The full variable domain, with the rest looked up from reference TRBV5-1 and TRBJ2-1, is KAGVTQTPRYLIKTRGQQVTLSCSPISGHRSVSWYQQTPGQGLQFLFEYFSETQRNKGNFPGRFSGRQFSNSRSEMNVSTLELGDSALYLCASSQDVNEQFFGPGTRLTVL.

The V and J genes are TRBV6-4 and TRBJ2-3; possibly TRBD1 for D (5 bases). There are 14 residues in the CDR3. Germline values: CDR1 MRHNA, CDR2 SNTAGT. With 6 bases removed from V and 2 bases from J, the gap between germline ends came to 12 bases. CDR3 amino acids: CASSVAQDTDTQYF. The CDR3 nucleotides read TGTGCCAGCAGCGTTGCACAGGACACAGATACGCAGTATTTT.

This clone was observed a handful of times. The V gene is TRBV6-6, the J gene TRBJ1-5, with unresolved D. Deletions cut 0 bases from V and 5 bases from J, with 5 bases between. CDR3 length: 13 residues. Germline V gene sequence: CDR1 MNHNY, CDR2 SVGAGI (reference sequence). The CDR3 loop reads CASSYSGYQPQHF. In DNA form, the CDR3 reads TGTGCCAGCAGTTACTCGGGTTATCAGCCCCAGCATTTT.